This paragraph reports one T cell receptor (beta chain). The PCR had 60 Vbeta and 13 Jbeta primers. Data came from immunoSEQ multiplex PCR; TCRdb stores just in-frame clones and leaves some out. Of about 99,000 clones listed, about 9.4% are singletons. The source of the sample is a study of cytomegalovirus exposure and HLA in healthy donors. Germline values: CDR1 SGHRS, CDR2 YFSETQ. Trimming left V 4 bases short and J 0 bases short, with 13 bases between. The CDR3 runs to 15 residues. The clonotype was recovered from a man aged 35-49 years in good health and CMV-seropositive. J is TRBJ1-2 and V is TRBV5-1; a possible D gene is TRBD1 (6 bases). Specimen: PBMCs. CDR3 loop: CASSPEQGANYGYTF. The CDR3, as DNA: TGCGCCAGCAGCCCGGAACAGGGAGCTAACTATGGCTACACCTTC.